The T cell receptor (beta chain) described here comes from a study of cytomegalovirus exposure and HLA in healthy donors. Study-level results: 164 TCR beta chains were listed as cytomegalovirus-associated.

The primer mix had 60 Vbeta and 13 Jbeta primers. The assay was immunoSEQ multiplex PCR, and TCRdb's table has in-frame clones only and misses some. In the table there are around 200,000 clones, about 80% of which are singletons. As to this clone: What it recognizes is unknown.

V lost 0 bases and J lost 3, with 10 bases in between. This CDR3 region has 14 residues. The germline V gene has CDR1 SGHRS and CDR2 YFSETQ. Material for sequencing was PBMCs. This sequence originates from a middle-aged man in good health and CMV-seropositive. The chain recombines TRBV5-1 with TRBJ2-7; no firm D call. The CDR3 nucleotides read TGCGCCAGCAGCTTGGGACCCGAAAACTACGAGCAGTACGTC. This encodes CASSLGPENYEQYV.